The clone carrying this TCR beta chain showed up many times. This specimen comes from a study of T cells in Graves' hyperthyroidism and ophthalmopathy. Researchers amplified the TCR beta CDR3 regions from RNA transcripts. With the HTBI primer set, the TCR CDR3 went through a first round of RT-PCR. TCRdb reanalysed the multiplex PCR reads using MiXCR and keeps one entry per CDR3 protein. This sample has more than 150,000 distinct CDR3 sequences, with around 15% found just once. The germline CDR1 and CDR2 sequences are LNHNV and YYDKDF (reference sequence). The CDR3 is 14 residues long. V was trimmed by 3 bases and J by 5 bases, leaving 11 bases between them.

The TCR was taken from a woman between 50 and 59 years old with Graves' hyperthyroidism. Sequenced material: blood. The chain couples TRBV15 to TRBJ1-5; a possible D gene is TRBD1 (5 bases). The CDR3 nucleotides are TGTGCCACCAGCAGGGGGGGAAGGGATCAGCCCCAGCATTTT. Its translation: CATSRGGRDQPQHF.